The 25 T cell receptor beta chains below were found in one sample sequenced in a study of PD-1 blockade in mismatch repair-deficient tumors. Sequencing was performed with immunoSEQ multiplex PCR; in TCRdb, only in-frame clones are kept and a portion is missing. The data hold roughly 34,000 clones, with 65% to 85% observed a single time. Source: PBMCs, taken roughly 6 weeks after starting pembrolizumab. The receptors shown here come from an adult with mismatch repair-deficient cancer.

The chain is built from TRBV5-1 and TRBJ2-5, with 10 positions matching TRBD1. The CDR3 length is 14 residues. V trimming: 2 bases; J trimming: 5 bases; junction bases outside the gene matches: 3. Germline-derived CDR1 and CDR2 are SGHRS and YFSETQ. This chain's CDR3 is CASSFWTGGETQYF. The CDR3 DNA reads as TGCGCCAGCAGCTTTTGGACAGGGGGGGAGACCCAGTACTTC. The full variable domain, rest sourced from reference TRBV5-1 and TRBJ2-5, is KAGVTQTPRYLIKTRGQQVTLSCSPISGHRSVSWYQQTPGQGLQFLFEYFSETQRNKGNFPGRFSGRQFSNSRSEMNVSTLELGDSALYLCASSFWTGGETQYFGPGTRLLVL.

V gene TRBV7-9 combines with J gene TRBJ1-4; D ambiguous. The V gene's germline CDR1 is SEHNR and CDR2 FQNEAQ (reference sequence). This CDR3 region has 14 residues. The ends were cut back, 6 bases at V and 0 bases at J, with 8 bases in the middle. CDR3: CASSFHTTNEKLFF. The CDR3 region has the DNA TGTGCCAGCAGTTTTCACACAACTAATGAAAAACTGTTTTTT.

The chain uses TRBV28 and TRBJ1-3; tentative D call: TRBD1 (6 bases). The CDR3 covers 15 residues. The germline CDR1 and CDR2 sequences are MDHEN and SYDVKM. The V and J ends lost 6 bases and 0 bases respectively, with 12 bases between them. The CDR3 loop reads CASRGGTNSGNTIYF. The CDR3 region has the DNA TGTGCCAGCAGGGGGGGGACAAACTCTGGAAACACCATATATTTT.

The CDR3 nucleotides read TGTGCCAGCTTTTCAGGGGGCGTTGAGACCCAGTACTTC. Protein product: CASFSGGVETQYF. V gene TRBV6-5 combines with J gene TRBJ2-5; TRBD1 matches at 8 bases. The CDR3 runs to 13 residues. CDR1 is MNHEY, CDR2 SVGAGI, per germline. Unmatched junction bases numbered 7, after V lost 8 bases and J lost 5 bases.

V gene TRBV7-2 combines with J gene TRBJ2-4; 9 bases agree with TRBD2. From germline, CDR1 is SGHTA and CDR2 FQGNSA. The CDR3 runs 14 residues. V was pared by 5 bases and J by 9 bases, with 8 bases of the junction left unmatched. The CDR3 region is CASSLPSGRFIQYF. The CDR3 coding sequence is TGTGCCAGCAGCCTACCGAGCGGGAGGTTCATTCAGTACTTC.

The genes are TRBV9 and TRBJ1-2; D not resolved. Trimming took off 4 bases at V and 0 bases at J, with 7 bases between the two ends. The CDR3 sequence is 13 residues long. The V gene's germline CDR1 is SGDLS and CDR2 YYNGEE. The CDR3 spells CASSPDTNYGYTF. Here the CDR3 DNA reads TGTGCCAGCAGCCCAGATACTAACTATGGCTACACCTTC.

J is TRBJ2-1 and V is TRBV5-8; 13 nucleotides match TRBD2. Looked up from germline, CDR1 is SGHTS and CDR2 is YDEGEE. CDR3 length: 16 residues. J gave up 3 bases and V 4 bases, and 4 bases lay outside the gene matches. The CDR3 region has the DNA TGTGCCAGCAGCCGCCGGACTAGCGGGAGCTACAATGAGCAGTTCTTC. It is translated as CASSRRTSGSYNEQFF.

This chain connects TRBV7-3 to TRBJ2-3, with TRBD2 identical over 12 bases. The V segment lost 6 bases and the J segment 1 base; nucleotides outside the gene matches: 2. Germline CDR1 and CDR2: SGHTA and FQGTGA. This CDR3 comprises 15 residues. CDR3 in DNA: TGTGCCAGCAGTTCTAGCGGGAGGGGCACAGATACGCAGTATTTT. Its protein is CASSSSGRGTDTQYF.

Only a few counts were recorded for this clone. This CDR3 reads CAISESSASSGRKDEQFF. CDR3 nucleotide sequence: TGTGCCATCAGTGAGTCATCGGCATCTAGCGGGAGAAAGGATGAGCAGTTCTTC. The chain employs TRBV10-3 and TRBJ2-1, with TRBD2 identical over 10 bases. The germline gives CDR1 ENHRY, CDR2 SYGVKD. With 0 bases clipped from V and 8 bases from J, the junction kept 13 bases outside the gene matches. The CDR3 runs to 18 residues.

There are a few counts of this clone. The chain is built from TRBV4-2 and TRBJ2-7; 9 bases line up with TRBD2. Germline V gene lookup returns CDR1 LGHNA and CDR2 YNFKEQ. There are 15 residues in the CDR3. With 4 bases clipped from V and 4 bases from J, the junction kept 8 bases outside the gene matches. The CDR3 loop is CASSPGAGGSYEQYF. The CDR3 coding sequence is TGTGCCAGCAGCCCTGGAGCGGGAGGAAGTTACGAGCAGTACTTC.

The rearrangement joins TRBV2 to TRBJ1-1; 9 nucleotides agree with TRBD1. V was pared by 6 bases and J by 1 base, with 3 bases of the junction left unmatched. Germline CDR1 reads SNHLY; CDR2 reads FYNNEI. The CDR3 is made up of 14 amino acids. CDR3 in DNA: TGTGCCAGCAGATTACAGGGGGCGAACACTGAAGCTTTCTTT. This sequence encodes CASRLQGANTEAFF. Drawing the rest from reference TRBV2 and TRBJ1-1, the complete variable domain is EPEVTQTPSHQVTQMGQEVILRCVPISNHLYFYWYRQILGQKVEFLVSFYNNEISEKSEIFDDQFSVERPDGSNFTLKIRSTKLEDSAMYFCASRLQGANTEAFFGQGTRLTVV.

The CDR3 bases are TGTGCCAGCAAGAACTCCAGCGGGAGCGATGAGCAGTTCTTC. This codes for CASKNSSGSDEQFF. The chain couples TRBV7-9 to TRBJ2-1, with 8 bases that match TRBD2. Per the germline V gene, CDR1 is SEHNR and CDR2 is FQNEAQ (reference sequence). The CDR3 consists of 14 residues. The junction had 10 bases not matched to a gene; V was cut back by 7 bases and J by 8 bases.

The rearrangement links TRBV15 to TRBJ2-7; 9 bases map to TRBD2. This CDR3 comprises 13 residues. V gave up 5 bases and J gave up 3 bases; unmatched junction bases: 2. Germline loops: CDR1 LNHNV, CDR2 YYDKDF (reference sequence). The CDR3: CATSGLANYEQYF. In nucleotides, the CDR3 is TGTGCCACCAGCGGACTAGCGAACTACGAGCAGTACTTC.

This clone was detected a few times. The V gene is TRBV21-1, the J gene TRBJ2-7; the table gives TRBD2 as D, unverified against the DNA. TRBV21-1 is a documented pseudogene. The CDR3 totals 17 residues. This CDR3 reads CASNTPAGLGRPYEQYF. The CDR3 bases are TGTGCCAGCAACACACCAGCGGGACTAGGAAGACCCTACGAGCAGTACTTC.

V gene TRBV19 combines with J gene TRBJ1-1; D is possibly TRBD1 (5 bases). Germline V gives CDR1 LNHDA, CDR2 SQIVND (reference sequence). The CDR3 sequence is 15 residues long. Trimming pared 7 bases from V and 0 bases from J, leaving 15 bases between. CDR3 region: CASTAPGGVNTEAFF. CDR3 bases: TGTGCCAGTACCGCACCCGGAGGGGTGAACACTGAAGCTTTCTTT.

The CDR3 sequence is CASGLVLADIPYEQYF. The CDR3 region has the DNA TGTGCCAGCGGCCTGGTACTAGCGGACATACCCTACGAGCAGTACTTC. The chain combines TRBV6-4 with TRBJ2-7; TRBD2 agrees at 8 bases. This CDR3 is built from 16 residues. Trimming at V came to 8 bases and at J to 2 bases, leaving 14 bases not matched to a gene. The germline CDR1 and CDR2 sequences are MRHNA and SNTAGT.

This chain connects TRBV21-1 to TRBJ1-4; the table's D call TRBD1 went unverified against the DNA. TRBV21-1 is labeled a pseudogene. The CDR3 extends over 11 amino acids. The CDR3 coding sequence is TGTGCCAGCAGGGGCAATGAAAAACTGTTTTTT. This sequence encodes CASRGNEKLFF.

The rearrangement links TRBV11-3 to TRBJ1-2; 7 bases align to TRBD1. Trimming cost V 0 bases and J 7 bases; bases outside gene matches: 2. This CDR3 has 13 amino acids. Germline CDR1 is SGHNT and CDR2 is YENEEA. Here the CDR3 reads CASSLDRQGGYTF. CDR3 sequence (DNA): TGTGCCAGCAGCTTAGATCGACAGGGTGGCTACACCTTC.

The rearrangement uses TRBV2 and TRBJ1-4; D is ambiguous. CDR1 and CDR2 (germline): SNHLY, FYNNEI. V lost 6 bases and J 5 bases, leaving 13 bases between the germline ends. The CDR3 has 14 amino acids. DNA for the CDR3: TGTGCCAGCAGCCGGTCGGTCACCAATGAAAAACTGTTTTTT. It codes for CASSRSVTNEKLFF.

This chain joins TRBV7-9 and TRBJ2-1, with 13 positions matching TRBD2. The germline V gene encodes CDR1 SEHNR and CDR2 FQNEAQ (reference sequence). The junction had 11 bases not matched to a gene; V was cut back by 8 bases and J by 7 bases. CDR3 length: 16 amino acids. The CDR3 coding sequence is TGTGCCAGCGTCTTCGTGGGGACTAGCGGGAAGAATGAGCAGTTCTTC. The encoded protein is CASVFVGTSGKNEQFF.

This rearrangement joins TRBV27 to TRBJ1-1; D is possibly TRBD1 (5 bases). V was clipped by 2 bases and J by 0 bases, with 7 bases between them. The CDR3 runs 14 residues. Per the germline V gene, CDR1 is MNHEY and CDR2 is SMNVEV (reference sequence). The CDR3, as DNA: TGTGCCAGCAGTTTAGCAGGGTTGAACACTGAAGCTTTCTTT. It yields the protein CASSLAGLNTEAFF.

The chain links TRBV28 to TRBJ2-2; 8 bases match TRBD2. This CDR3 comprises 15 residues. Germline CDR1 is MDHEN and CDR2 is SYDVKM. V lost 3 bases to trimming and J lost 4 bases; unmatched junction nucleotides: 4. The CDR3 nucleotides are TGTGCCAGCAGTTTCGGGACTAGTGGCACCGGGGAGCTGTTTTTT. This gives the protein CASSFGTSGTGELFF.

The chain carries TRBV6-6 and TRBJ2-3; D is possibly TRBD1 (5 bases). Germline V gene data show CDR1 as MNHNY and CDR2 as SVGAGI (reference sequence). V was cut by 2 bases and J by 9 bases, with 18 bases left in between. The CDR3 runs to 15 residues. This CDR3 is CASSYPTTGPTTQYF. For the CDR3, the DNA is TGTGCCAGCAGTTACCCCACCACAGGCCCAACCACGCAGTATTTT.

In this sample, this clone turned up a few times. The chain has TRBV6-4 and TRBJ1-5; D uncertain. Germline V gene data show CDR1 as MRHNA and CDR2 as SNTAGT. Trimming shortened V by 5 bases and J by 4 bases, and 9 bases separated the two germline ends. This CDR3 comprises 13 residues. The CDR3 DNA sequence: TGTGCCAGCAGTCTAGCAGAAAATCAGCCCCAGCATTTT. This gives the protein CASSLAENQPQHF.

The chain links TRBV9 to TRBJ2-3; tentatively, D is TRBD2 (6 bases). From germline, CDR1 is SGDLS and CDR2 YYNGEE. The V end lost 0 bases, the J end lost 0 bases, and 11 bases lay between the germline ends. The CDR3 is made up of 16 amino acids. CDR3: CASSVVGGTSTDTQYF. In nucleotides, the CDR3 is TGTGCCAGCAGCGTAGTAGGCGGGACTAGCACAGATACGCAGTATTTT.